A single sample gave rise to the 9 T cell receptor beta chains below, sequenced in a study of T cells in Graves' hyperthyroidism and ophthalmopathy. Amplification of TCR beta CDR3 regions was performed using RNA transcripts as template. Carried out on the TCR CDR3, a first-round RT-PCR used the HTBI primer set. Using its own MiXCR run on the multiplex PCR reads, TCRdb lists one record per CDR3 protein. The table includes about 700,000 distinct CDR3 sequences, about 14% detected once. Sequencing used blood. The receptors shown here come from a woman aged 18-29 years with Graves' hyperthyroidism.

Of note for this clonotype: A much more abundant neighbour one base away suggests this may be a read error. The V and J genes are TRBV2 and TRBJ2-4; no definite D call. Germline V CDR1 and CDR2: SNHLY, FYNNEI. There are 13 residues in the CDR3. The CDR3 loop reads CARSEALANIQYF. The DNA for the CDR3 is TGTGCCAGAAGTGAAGCGCTGGCGAACATTCAGTACTTC.

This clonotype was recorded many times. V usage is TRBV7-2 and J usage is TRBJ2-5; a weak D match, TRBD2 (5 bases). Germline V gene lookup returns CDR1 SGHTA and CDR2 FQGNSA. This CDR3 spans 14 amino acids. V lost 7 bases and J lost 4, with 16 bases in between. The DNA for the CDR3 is TGTGCCAGCAAACCCCTCCGGGGTGGAGAGACCCAGTACTTC. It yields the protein CASKPLRGGETQYF.

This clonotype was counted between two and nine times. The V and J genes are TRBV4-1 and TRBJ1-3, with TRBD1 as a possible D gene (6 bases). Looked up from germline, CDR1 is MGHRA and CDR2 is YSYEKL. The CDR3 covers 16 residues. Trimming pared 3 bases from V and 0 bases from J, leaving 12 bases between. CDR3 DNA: TGCGCCAGCAGCCACCCGACAGGTAGCTCTGGAAACACCATATATTTT. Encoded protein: CASSHPTGSSGNTIYF.

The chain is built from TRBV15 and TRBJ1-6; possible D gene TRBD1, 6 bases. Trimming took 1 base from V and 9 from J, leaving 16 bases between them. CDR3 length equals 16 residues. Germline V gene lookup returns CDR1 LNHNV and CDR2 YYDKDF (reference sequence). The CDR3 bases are TGTGCCACCAGCAGAGCCGCGGAGGGGGTAGGTTCACCCCTCCACTTT. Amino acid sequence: CATSRAAEGVGSPLHF.

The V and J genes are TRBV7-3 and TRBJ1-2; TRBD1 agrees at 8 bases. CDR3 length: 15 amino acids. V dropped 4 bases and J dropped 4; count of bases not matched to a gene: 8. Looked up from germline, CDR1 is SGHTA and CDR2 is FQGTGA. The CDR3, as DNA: TGTGCCAGCAGCTACCTCGGGACAGGCCCCTATGGCTACACCTTC. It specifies CASSYLGTGPYGYTF.

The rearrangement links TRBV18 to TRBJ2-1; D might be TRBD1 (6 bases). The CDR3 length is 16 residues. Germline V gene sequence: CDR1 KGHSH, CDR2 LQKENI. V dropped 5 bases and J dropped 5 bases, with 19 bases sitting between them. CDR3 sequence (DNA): TGTGCCAGCTCATTGTGGCAGGGGATATTGGACAATGAGCAGTTCTTC. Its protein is CASSLWQGILDNEQFF.

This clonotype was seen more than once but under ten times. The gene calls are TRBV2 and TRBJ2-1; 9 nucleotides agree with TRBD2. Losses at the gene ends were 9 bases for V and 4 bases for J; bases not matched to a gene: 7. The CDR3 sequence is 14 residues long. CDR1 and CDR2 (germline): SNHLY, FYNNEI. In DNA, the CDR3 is TGTGCCAGTAGCGGGAGTCGGACTTACAATGAGCAGTTCTTC. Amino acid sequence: CASSGSRTYNEQFF. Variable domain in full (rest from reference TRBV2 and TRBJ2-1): EPEVTQTPSHQVTQMGQEVILRCVPISNHLYFYWYRQILGQKVEFLVSFYNNEISEKSEIFDDQFSVERPDGSNFTLKIRSTKLEDSAMYFCASSGSRTYNEQFFGPGTRLTVL.

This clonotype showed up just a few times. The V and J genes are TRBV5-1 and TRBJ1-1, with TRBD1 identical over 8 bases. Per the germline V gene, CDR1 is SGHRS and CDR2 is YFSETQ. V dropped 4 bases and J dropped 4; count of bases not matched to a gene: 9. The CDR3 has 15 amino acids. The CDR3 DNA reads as TGCGCCAGCAGCACCGGACAGGGCGGCGCCACTGAAGCTTTCTTT. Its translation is CASSTGQGGATEAFF.

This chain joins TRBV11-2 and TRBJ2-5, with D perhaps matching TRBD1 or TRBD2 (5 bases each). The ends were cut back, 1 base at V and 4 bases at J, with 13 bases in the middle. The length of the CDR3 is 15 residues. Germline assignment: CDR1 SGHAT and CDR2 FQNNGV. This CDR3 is CASSLAPGAVETQYF. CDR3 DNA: TGTGCCAGCAGCTTAGCCCCCGGGGCCGTAGAGACCCAGTACTTC.